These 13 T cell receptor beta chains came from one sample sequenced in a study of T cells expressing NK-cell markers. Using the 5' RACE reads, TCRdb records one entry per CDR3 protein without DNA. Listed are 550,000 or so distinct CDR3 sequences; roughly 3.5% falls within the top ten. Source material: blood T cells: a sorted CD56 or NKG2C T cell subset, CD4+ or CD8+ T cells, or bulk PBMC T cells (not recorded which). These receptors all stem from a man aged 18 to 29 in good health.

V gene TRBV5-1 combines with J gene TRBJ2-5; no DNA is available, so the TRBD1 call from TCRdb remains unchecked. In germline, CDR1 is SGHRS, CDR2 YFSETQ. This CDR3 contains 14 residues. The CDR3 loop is CASSHGQGEATQYF.

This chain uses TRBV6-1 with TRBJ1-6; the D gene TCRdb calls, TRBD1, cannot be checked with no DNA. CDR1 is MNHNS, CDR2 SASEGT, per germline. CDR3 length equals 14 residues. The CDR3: CASSPTGGDSPLHF.

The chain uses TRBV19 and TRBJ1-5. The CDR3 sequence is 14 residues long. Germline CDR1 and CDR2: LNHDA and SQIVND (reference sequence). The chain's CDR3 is CASRPLREGQPQHF. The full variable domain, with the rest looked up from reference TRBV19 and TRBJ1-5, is DGGITQSPKYLFRKEGQNVTLSCEQNLNHDAMYWYRQDPGQGLRLIYYSQIVNDFQKGDIAEGYSVSREKKESFPLTVTSAQKNPTAFYLCASRPLREGQPQHFGDGTRLSIL.

The CDR3 loop is CATSPLAGGADTQYF. The chain uses TRBV6-4 and TRBJ2-3; the D call from TCRdb, TRBD2, cannot be confirmed without DNA. The CDR3 is 15 residues long. Germline assignment: CDR1 MRHNA and CDR2 SNTAGT.

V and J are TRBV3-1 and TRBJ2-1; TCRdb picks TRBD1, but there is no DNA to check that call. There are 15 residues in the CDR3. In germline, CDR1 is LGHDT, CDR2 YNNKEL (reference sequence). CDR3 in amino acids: CASSQVKAGRNEQFF.

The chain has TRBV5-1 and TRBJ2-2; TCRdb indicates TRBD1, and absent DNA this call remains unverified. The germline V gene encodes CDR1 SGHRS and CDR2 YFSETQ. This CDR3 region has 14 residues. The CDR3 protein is CASSLEGQGSKLFF.

CDR3 residues: CASSPSLGALTGELFF. J is TRBJ2-2 and V is TRBV9; TCRdb's D call of TRBD1 is untestable without DNA. The CDR3 covers 16 residues. From germline, CDR1 is SGDLS and CDR2 YYNGEE.

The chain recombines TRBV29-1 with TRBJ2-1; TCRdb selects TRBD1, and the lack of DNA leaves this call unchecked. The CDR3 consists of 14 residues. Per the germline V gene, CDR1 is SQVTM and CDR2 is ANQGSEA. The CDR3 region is CSVEGWGASNEQFF.

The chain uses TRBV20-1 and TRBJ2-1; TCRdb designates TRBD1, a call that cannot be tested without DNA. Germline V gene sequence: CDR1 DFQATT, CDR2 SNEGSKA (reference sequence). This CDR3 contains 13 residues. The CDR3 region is CSPAGEAGYEQFF.

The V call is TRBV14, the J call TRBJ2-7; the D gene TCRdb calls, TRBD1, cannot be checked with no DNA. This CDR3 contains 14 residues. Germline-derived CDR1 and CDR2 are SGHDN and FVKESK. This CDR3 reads CASSQARGRGEQYF.

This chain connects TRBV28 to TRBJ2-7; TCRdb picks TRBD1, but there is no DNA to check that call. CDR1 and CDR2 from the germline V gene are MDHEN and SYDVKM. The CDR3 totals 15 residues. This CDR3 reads CASRAPGTEIYEQYF.

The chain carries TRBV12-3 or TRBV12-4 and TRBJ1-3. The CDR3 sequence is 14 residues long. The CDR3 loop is CASKPTLAGNTIYF.

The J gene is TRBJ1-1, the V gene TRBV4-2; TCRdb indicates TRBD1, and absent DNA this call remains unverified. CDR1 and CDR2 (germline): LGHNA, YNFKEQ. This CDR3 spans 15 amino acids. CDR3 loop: CASSQPDRGNTEAFF.